This entry lists 23 T cell receptor beta chains sequenced from one sample in a study of T cells in Graves' hyperthyroidism and ophthalmopathy. RNA transcripts gave rise to amplified TCR beta CDR3 regions. TCR CDR3 underwent first-round RT-PCR with the HTBI primer set. TCRdb independently ran MiXCR on the multiplex PCR reads; one entry per CDR3 protein. The sample has approximately 520,000 distinct CDR3 sequences, about 20% seen once. Sequenced sample: blood. Every receptor here comes from a man aged 18 to 30 with Graves' hyperthyroidism.

In this sample, this clonotype turned up a few times. The genes are TRBV11-2 and TRBJ2-7; weak D call: TRBD1 (6 bases). In germline, CDR1 is SGHAT, CDR2 FQNNGV. This CDR3 has 17 amino acids. With 4 bases removed from V and 3 bases from J, the gap between germline ends came to 22 bases. CDR3 loop: CASSSLLVWDTDYEQYF. CDR3 DNA: TGTGCCAGCAGCTCATTGCTAGTTTGGGACACTGACTACGAGCAGTACTTC.

Only a few counts were recorded for this clonotype. The J gene is TRBJ1-1, the V gene TRBV5-1, with unresolved D. Germline CDR1 SGHRS, CDR2 YFSETQ. The CDR3 loop spans 14 amino acids. The ends were cut back, 2 bases at V and 5 bases at J, with 13 bases in the middle. CDR3 bases: TGCGCCAGCAGCTTCGACGGGGTCGGGACTGAAGCTTTCTTT. It codes for CASSFDGVGTEAFF.

This clonotype has a count of ten or more. The chain couples TRBV12-3 or TRBV12-4 to TRBJ1-3; TRBD1 might be the D (5 bases). The CDR3 runs to 13 residues. V was clipped by 7 bases and J by 5 bases, with 12 bases between them. CDR3 in DNA: TGTGCCAGCACCCTGCCAGGGAGAAACACCATATATTTT. Translating it yields CASTLPGRNTIYF.

V gene TRBV2 combines with J gene TRBJ1-5; TRBD1 might be the D (5 bases). The CDR3 extends over 15 amino acids. Per the germline V gene, CDR1 is SNHLY and CDR2 is FYNNEI. The ends were cut back, 5 bases at V and 1 base at J, with 12 bases in the middle. Written as DNA, the CDR3 is TGTGCCAGCAGTAATTTTGGGGCGAGCAATCAGCCCCAGCATTTT. Amino acid sequence: CASSNFGASNQPQHF.

The J gene is TRBJ1-5, the V gene TRBV15; perhaps TRBD1 as D (6 bases). Germline CDR1 is LNHNV and CDR2 is YYDKDF (reference sequence). V gave up 3 bases and J gave up 0 bases, with 9 bases separating them. The CDR3 contains 15 residues. The CDR3 is CATSRDSYSNQPQHF. The CDR3 DNA reads TGTGCCACCAGCAGGGACAGTTATAGCAATCAGCCCCAGCATTTT.

The chain recombines TRBV10-3 with TRBJ2-7; a possible D gene is TRBD1 (7 bases). The CDR3 has 12 residues. Germline V CDR1 and CDR2: ENHRY, SYGVKD. V lost 4 bases, J lost 6 bases, and 10 bases lay in between. The CDR3 loop reads CAISVQGGEQYF. For the CDR3, the DNA is TGTGCCATCAGTGTTCAGGGGGGCGAGCAGTACTTC.

The sample holds many counts of this clonotype. V and J are TRBV6-2 or TRBV6-3 and TRBJ2-5; a possible D gene is TRBD2 (6 bases). V lost 6 bases, J lost 5 bases, and 13 bases lay in between. The germline CDR1 and CDR2 sequences are MNHEY and SVGEGT. The CDR3 sequence is 13 residues long. Here the CDR3 reads CASSMTSWETQYF. Written as DNA, the CDR3 is TGTGCCAGCAGCATGACTAGTTGGGAGACCCAGTACTTC.

The rearrangement links TRBV28 to TRBJ2-7, with D possibly TRBD1 on 6 matching bases. Germline-derived CDR1 and CDR2 are MDHEN and SYDVKM. Trimming pared 6 bases from V and 0 bases from J, leaving 21 bases between. CDR3 length: 17 residues. The CDR3 sequence is CASSAGTSAWLSYEQYF. The CDR3 region has the DNA TGTGCCAGCAGCGCCGGGACATCCGCGTGGCTCTCCTACGAGCAGTACTTC.

This clonotype has a count of ten or more. The CDR3 DNA reads TGTGCCTGGAGTCCCGAACAAAACCTCTACGAGCAGTACTTC. Its translation is CAWSPEQNLYEQYF. V usage is TRBV30 and J usage is TRBJ2-7; D gene unclear. V gave up 2 bases and J gave up 3 bases, with 14 bases separating them. Germline V gene lookup returns CDR1 GTSNPN and CDR2 SVGIG (reference sequence). CDR3 length: 14 residues. Looking up the rest from reference TRBV30 and TRBJ2-7 gives the full variable domain: SQTIHQWPATLVQPVGSPLSLECTVEGTSNPNLYWYRQAAGRGLQLLFYSVGIGQISSEVPQNLSASRPQDRQFILSSKKLLLSDSGFYLCAWSPEQNLYEQYFGPGTRLTVT.

This clonotype was seen many times. The chain uses TRBV5-1 and TRBJ1-2; TRBD1 aligns across 7 bases. Losses at the gene ends were 1 base for V and 2 bases for J; bases not matched to a gene: 8. CDR1 is SGHRS, CDR2 YFSETQ, per germline. There are 16 residues in the CDR3. CDR3 in amino acids: CASSLTRQGLNYGYTF. In nucleotides, the CDR3 is TGCGCCAGCAGCTTGACCCGACAGGGCCTGAACTATGGCTACACCTTC. The variable domain in full, with the rest retrieved from reference TRBV5-1 and TRBJ1-2, is KAGVTQTPRYLIKTRGQQVTLSCSPISGHRSVSWYQQTPGQGLQFLFEYFSETQRNKGNFPGRFSGRQFSNSRSEMNVSTLELGDSALYLCASSLTRQGLNYGYTFGSGTRLTVV.

The chain uses TRBV12-3 or TRBV12-4 and TRBJ1-2, with 7 positions matching TRBD1. This CDR3 spans 15 amino acids. V was pared by 10 bases and J by 2 bases, with 13 bases of the junction left unmatched. The CDR3 sequence is CATEARDSGNYGYTF. The CDR3 nucleotides are TGTGCCACCGAAGCCCGGGACAGCGGGAACTATGGCTACACCTTC.

This chain links TRBV9 with TRBJ1-2, with D maybe TRBD1 (5 bases). Per the germline V gene, CDR1 is SGDLS and CDR2 is YYNGEE. The CDR3 spans 16 residues. V lost 3 bases and J 2 bases, leaving 17 bases between the germline ends. CDR3 residues: CASSASPGSPNYGYTF. The CDR3 coding sequence is TGTGCCAGCAGCGCCAGCCCAGGGAGCCCAAACTATGGCTACACCTTC.

Many counts were recorded for this clonotype. The chain uses TRBV12-3 or TRBV12-4 and TRBJ1-2; possible D gene TRBD1, 6 bases. Trimming removed 5 bases from V and 7 bases from J, with 17 bases in between. This CDR3 has 14 residues. The CDR3 DNA reads TGTGCCAGCAGTACCCGGGGACAAAGTGGTGGCTACACCTTC. Its translation: CASSTRGQSGGYTF.

In its sample, this clonotype was seen many times. The rearrangement joins TRBV28 to TRBJ1-5; TRBD1 is a possible D gene (5 bases). CDR3 size: 16 residues. CDR1 and CDR2 (germline): MDHEN, SYDVKM. The V gene lost 2 bases and the J gene lost 7 bases, with 18 bases spanning the gap. The CDR3 region has the DNA TGTGCCAGCAGTTTACTTTCCCTAGGGGTAAGGCAGCCCCAGCATTTT. It translates to CASSLLSLGVRQPQHF. Full variable domain (outside the CDR3, taken from reference TRBV28 and TRBJ1-5): DVKVTQSSRYLVKRTGEKVFLECVQDMDHENMFWYRQDPGLGLRLIYFSYDVKMKEKGDIPEGYSVSREKKERFSLILESASTNQTSMYLCASSLLSLGVRQPQHFGDGTRLSIL.

The CDR3 protein is CASSTSRALEQYF. The CDR3 region has the DNA TGTGCCAGTAGTACCTCCAGGGCTCTCGAGCAGTACTTC. The gene calls are TRBV19 and TRBJ2-7; tentatively, D is TRBD1 (5 bases). Germline V lookup: CDR1 LNHDA, CDR2 SQIVND (reference sequence). The CDR3 contains 13 residues. V lost 4 bases and J 6 bases, leaving 13 bases between the germline ends.

This clonotype was detected ten times or more. The chain couples TRBV12-3 or TRBV12-4 to TRBJ2-7, with 7 positions matching TRBD2. This CDR3 region has 14 residues. The V gene end was trimmed by 6 bases and the J gene end by 2 bases; junction bases not matched to a gene: 7. The CDR3 DNA follows: TGTGCCAGCAGCCTGGGAGGGTCGGCCTACGAGCAGTACTTC. As protein: CASSLGGSAYEQYF.

The table lists this clonotype with many counts. The chain couples TRBV6-2 or TRBV6-3 to TRBJ1-2; the match to TRBD1 covers 11 bases. V lost 0 bases, J lost 4 bases, and 1 base stayed unmatched. The CDR3 spans 15 residues. The germline V gene encodes CDR1 MNHEY and CDR2 SVGEGT. The CDR3 is CASSYSGTGGYGYTF. The CDR3 DNA follows: TGTGCCAGCAGTTACTCCGGGACAGGGGGCTATGGCTACACCTTC.

The V and J genes are TRBV6-5 and TRBJ2-7; the match to TRBD1 covers 10 bases. Germline CDR1 is MNHEY and CDR2 is SVGAGI. V dropped 0 bases and J dropped 7; count of bases not matched to a gene: 9. The CDR3 spans 16 residues. CDR3 protein: CASSYSFQDRGWEQYF. The CDR3 DNA is TGTGCCAGCAGTTACTCCTTCCAGGACAGGGGGTGGGAGCAGTACTTC.

This clonotype has ten or more counts. This chain connects TRBV6-4 to TRBJ1-1; weak D call: TRBD1 (5 bases). Germline CDR1 MRHNA, CDR2 SNTAGT. V lost 6 bases, J lost 2 bases, and 25 bases lay in between. The CDR3 has 18 residues. CDR3 in amino acids: CASSPLGPKGRVNTEAFF. The CDR3 DNA is TGTGCCAGCAGCCCCCTAGGGCCCAAGGGGAGGGTAAACACTGAAGCTTTCTTT.

The chain recombines TRBV6-1 with TRBJ2-7, with 7 bases fitting TRBD2. V was clipped by 5 bases and J by 3 bases; unmatched bases: 4. CDR1 MNHNS and CDR2 SASEGT come from the germline V gene. The CDR3 contains 13 residues. This CDR3 is CASSRAGDYEQYF. CDR3 nucleotides: TGTGCCAGCAGTCGCGCGGGAGACTACGAGCAGTACTTC.

V usage is TRBV11-2 and J usage is TRBJ2-7; D is unresolved. There are 15 residues in the CDR3. The ends were cut back, 4 bases at V and 5 bases at J, with 18 bases in the middle. Germline V gene lookup returns CDR1 SGHAT and CDR2 FQNNGV. The chain's CDR3 is CASSYPGRVTNEQYF. The CDR3 DNA reads TGTGCCAGCAGCTATCCCGGCCGAGTCACTAACGAGCAGTACTTC.

The chain is built from TRBV7-9 and TRBJ2-5; D is possibly TRBD2 (5 bases). Germline CDR1 SEHNR, CDR2 FQNEAQ (reference sequence). The V end was cut by 4 bases, the J end by 2 bases, with 11 bases between. CDR3 length: 14 residues. This CDR3 reads CASSSDWGQETQYF. The CDR3, as DNA: TGTGCCAGCAGCTCGGACTGGGGACAAGAGACCCAGTACTTC.

This clonotype was seen more than once but under ten times. V usage is TRBV12-3 or TRBV12-4 and J usage is TRBJ2-7; D perhaps matches TRBD2 (5 bases). V lost 6 bases to trimming and J lost 7 bases, with 25 bases between them. The CDR3 totals 16 residues. The CDR3 loop is CASSSLGGGNFREQYF. The CDR3 DNA reads TGTGCCAGCAGCTCTTTGGGTGGAGGAAACTTTAGAGAGCAGTACTTC.